This entry is about one T cell receptor beta chain. What it binds is not known. Each PCR contained spiked synthetic TR CDR3 controls spanning every V-J pairing. Some clones are missing from TCRdb's copy, which holds only in-frame ones; the method was immunoSEQ multiplex PCR. The data contain about 25,000 clones, roughly 90% of them singletons. These data are taken from a study of multiple sclerosis patients with progressive multifocal leukoencephalopathy. Described time point: around 13 months of natalizumab therapy. General observations from the study: Expanded clones at PML onset predated and persisted through natalizumab therapy.

Germline CDR1 reads ENHRY; CDR2 reads SYGVKD. The junction had 6 bases not matched to a gene; V was cut back by 6 bases and J by 2 bases. The CDR3 contains 15 residues. The chain links TRBV10-3 to TRBJ2-1, with TRBD1 matching over 8 bases. The sample was PBMCs, taken from a patient treated with natalizumab. The source is a man in his thirties or forties with multiple sclerosis. In DNA form, the CDR3 reads TGTGCCATCAGGAGGACAGGGAACGCCTACAATGAGCAGTTCTTC. Its translation is CAIRRTGNAYNEQFF.